This TCR beta chain was sequenced in a study of graft-versus-host responses after intestinal transplantation (dated by TCRdb to the early 2020s). Study-level background: The transplants that recipients got were multivisceral, liver-intestinal, or isolated intestinal. A peak of at least 4% donor T cells among recipient peripheral blood mononuclear cells was the definition used for donor T cell macrochimerism. Every recipient was given anti-thymocyte globulin induction, then maintenance tacrolimus and steroids for around three years. Rather than going through the commercial service, samples from a few later patients were sequenced in-house on an Illumina MiSeq and processed with MiXCR. The cohort enrolled about two dozen intestinal transplant recipients including one retransplant, and a few patients lacking pretransplant specimens were excluded. To identify alloreactive clones, pre-transplant mixed lymphocyte reaction products were sequenced and compared with unstimulated pre-transplant donor and recipient T cells. Graft-versus-host and host-versus-graft alloreactive T cell clones were tracked in the graft, circulation and bone marrow after intestinal transplantation using bulk TCR-beta CDR3 sequencing. Broader findings and caveats from the paper: Early after transplant, peak levels of circulating GvH clones were found to be associated with declines in HvG clones. The conclusions were limited by the relatively low number and heterogeneity of the intestinal transplant patients. GvH clones turned up in recipient bone marrow, with some appearing earlier in ileal mucosa or blood, a pattern consistent with an intestinal mucosal origin. Patients with donor T cell macrochimerism had high GvH to HvG T cell clonal ratios in their allografts.

The library was produced with the immunoSEQ multiplex PCR assay. For most patients, genomic DNA was isolated with the Qiagen DNeasy Blood and Tissue Kit and sent frozen to Adaptive Biotechnologies for TCR sequencing. Adaptive Biotechnologies carried out high-throughput TCR-beta CDR3 sequencing of genomic DNA for most patients. Under the source paper's analysis protocol: Adaptive's ImmunoSEQ software supplied the TCR sequencing data for around 17 patients, while MiXCR and VDJtools were used to process a few other patients. To correct CD4 versus CD8 sorting errors, sequences present in both subsets at a frequency ratio below 5:1 were removed. Because the origin of CDR3 nucleotide sequences shared between donor and recipient could not be assigned, those sequences were removed. At least 2-fold expansion over unstimulated cells and a minimum CFSE-low frequency of 0.002% (template counts) or 0.001% (read counts) were required for clones to be classified as alloreactive. Mappable clones were those detected in sequenced pre-transplant spleen, lymph node, or MLR CFSE-low populations of the donor or recipient. The cumulative frequency of alloreactive clones was calculated as a percentage of all sequences, weighted by copy number. The table was pulled from immuneACCESS by TCRdb, which kept in-frame rearrangements only. Such tables lose some clones; where checked, under half of the loss comes from unresolved V genes, and the rest has no known cause. The V and J calls and clone size are taken from that table; D and trimming were inferred from the DNA. The sample records some 100,000 clones, just under 95% of which are singletons. Roughly 0.07% of the sample rests with the top ten.

CDR1 and CDR2, per the germline V gene (reference sequence), are LNHDA and SQIVND. Including cysteine and phenylalanine, the CDR3 has 15 amino acids. Of all the DNA, just the CDR3 is kept, 45 bases in frame from base 1. Ends trimmed: V by 4 bases, J by 8 bases; bases unmatched to a gene: 11. Concerning this clone: Its antigen remains undetermined. Per-base qualities were not stored, and no clone one base away is much larger.

Interpreted using the paper, the time point label stands for: cells obtained before transplantation from donor or recipient. CD3+CD4+ and CD3+CD8+ populations were FACS-sorted from unstimulated pre-transplant donor and recipient cells taken from spleen or lymph nodes. This clonotype was obtained from a human donor who was the organ donor for an intestinal transplant. The V gene is TRBV19 and the J gene is TRBJ1-5, with 7 central nucleotides matching TRBD1. The specimen was unstimulated CD8+ T cells sorted from spleen or lymph node cells, collected before transplant. This receptor has the CDR3 CASSSRDSPTEPQHF. The DNA reads as follows: TGTGCCAGTAGTAGCCGGGACAGCCCTACTGAGCCCCAGCATTTT.